Sequencing of this T cell receptor beta chain was carried out in a study of a mutant IDH1 vaccine in newly diagnosed glioma. Study-level information: Of treated patients, roughly 62% were men and roughly 38% women, averaging around 40 years. The therapy given earlier, which was standard therapy, consisted of radiotherapy, temozolomide, or both, and most of the patients received both.

Time point indicated: week 11, during vaccination. Vaccination comprised doses that each held 300 ug of mutant IDH1 20-mer peptide, plus topical imiquimod. Each donor presented with a new WHO grade 3 or 4 astrocytoma that tested IDH1-mutant and showed ATRX loss. In regard to this clone: Antigen specificity is unknown.

The ends were cut back, 6 bases at V and 1 base at J, with 12 bases in the middle. Germline V gene lookup returns CDR1 MDHEN and CDR2 SYDVKM. CDR3 length: 14 amino acids. Clones were sequenced by immunoSEQ multiplex PCR, and TCRdb holds only the in-frame ones, with some missing. Among about 66,000 clones listed, 84% were seen once. Study results and limitations: A vaccine-induced immune response developed in roughly 95% of the patients.

The input for sequencing was PBMCs, taken from a glioma patient whose treatment included an IDH1 peptide vaccine. This TCR derives from a man aged 25 to 45 with glioma. This chain connects TRBV28 to TRBJ1-1, with D unclear. DNA of the CDR3: TGTGCCAGCAGCCCAGGATTGGGGAACACTGAAGCTTTCTTT. This translates into CASSPGLGNTEAFF.